This T cell receptor (beta chain) was sequenced for a study of CD8 T cells in Susac syndrome. General study results and limits: CD4+ T cell repertoires in Susac syndrome exhibited no evidence of clonal expansion.

This CDR3 has 12 residues. V gave up 2 bases and J gave up 6 bases, with 8 bases separating them. The germline V gene encodes CDR1 SGHTA and CDR2 FQGNSA. Comment on this clonotype: Its antigen is as yet unknown.

RNA, at about 0.45 to 1 ug, was reverse transcribed with random hexamers. The TCR beta CDR3 was amplified by immunoSEQ multiplex PCR across 54 Vbeta, 13 Jbeta. Each CDR3 protein gets one entry after TCRdb re-called the immunoSEQ multiplex PCR reads with MiXCR. Of around 150,000 distinct CDR3 sequences detected, approximately 94% appear once; the ten largest clones hold 0.084%. TCR beta sequences were obtained from blood CD8+ and CD4+ T cells. Through negative isolation, CD4+ and CD8+ T cells were obtained, while TEMRA cells were enriched using FACS. The receptor was derived from a human donor with Susac syndrome. The chain carries TRBV7-2 and TRBJ2-7; D not resolved. The sequencing sample was made of CD4+ T cells from PBMCs. The CDR3 region has the DNA TGTGCCAGCAGCTTATTCGGAGTCGAGCAGTACTTC. Its translation: CASSLFGVEQYF.